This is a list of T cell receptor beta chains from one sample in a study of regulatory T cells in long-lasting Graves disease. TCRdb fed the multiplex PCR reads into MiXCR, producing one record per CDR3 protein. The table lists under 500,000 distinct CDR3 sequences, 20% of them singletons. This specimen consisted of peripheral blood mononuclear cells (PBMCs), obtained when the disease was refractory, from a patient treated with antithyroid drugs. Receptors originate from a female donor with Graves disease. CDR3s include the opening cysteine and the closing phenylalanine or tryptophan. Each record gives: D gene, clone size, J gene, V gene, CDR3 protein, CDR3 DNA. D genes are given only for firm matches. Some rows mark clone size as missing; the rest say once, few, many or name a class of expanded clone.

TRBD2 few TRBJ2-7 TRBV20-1 CSPGRGSYEQYF TGCAGTCCCGGGCGGGGGTCCTACGAGCAGTACTTC
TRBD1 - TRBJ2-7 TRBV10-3 CAISNTGQLRYEQYF TGTGCCATCAGCAATACGGGACAGCTTCGGTACGAGCAGTACTTC
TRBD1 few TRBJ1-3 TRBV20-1 CSARQGSTGNTIYF TGCAGTGCGAGACAGGGTAGCACTGGAAACACCATATATTTT
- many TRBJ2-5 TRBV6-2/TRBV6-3 CASSEKGWLLETQYF TGTGCCAGCAGTGAAAAGGGCTGGTTGCTGGAGACCCAGTACTTC
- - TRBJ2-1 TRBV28 CASSDNEQFF TGTGCCAGCAGCGACAATGAGCAGTTCTTC
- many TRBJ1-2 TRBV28 CASSSTGLQSYGYTF TGTGCCAGCAGTTCCACAGGATTACAGAGCTATGGCTACACCTTC
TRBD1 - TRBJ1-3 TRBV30 CAWSVQGRENTIYF TGTGCCTGGAGTGTACAGGGGCGGGAAAACACCATATATTTT
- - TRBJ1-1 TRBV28 CASSLIHNTEAFF TGTGCCAGCAGTTTAATCCATAACACTGAAGCTTTCTTT
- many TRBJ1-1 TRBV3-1 CASSQEGLQAFF TGTGCCAGCAGCCAAGAGGGGTTACAAGCTTTCTTT
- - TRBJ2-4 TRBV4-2 CASSQEGPKNIQYF TGTGCCAGCAGCCAAGAGGGGCCAAAAAACATTCAGTACTTC
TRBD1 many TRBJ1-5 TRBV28 CASSFRGGQPQHF TGTGCCAGCAGTTTTCGAGGGGGCCAGCCCCAGCATTTT